This paragraph covers one T cell receptor (beta chain) sequence. Its antigen remains unknown. Sequencing used immunoSEQ multiplex PCR; TCRdb keeps in-frame clones, though not all of them. The data hold 700,000 to 950,000 clones, with about 96% observed a single time. This record belongs to a study of shared clonotypes between healthy human individuals. General study points: Sequencing depth was expected to influence donor clonotype sharing.

Naive CD8 populations comprised CD45RO-negative cells positively selected for CCR7, excluding terminally differentiated effector memory CD45RA+ cells. This TCR was sampled from a young man in good health. Sequenced material: naive CD8+ T cells sorted from blood.

The CDR3 bases are TGTGCCAGCAGTGACCCGGTAGCGGGAGTAGATGAGCAGTTCTTC. This codes for CASSDPVAGVDEQFF. The chain employs TRBV6-1 and TRBJ2-1, with 9 bases fitting TRBD2. CDR3 length: 15 residues. Germline V gives CDR1 MNHNS, CDR2 SASEGT. V gave up 3 bases and J gave up 8 bases; unmatched junction bases: 8.